The 20 T cell receptor beta chains in this list originate from one sample, sequenced in a study of regulatory T cells in long-lasting Graves disease. As to time point: persistent/refractory GD, antithyroid drugs over 5 years with positive TRAb. PBMC-derived RNA was used for the TCR library. Combining iRepertoire HTBI primers with Arm-PCR of CDR3 regions, the authors built TCR beta libraries. TCRdb redid the calling of the multiplex PCR reads with MiXCR, one entry per CDR3 protein. The sample carries some 430,000 distinct CDR3 sequences, roughly a fifth recorded once. Sequencing used peripheral blood mononuclear cells (PBMCs), obtained when the disease was refractory, from a patient treated with antithyroid drugs. The receptors stem from a female donor with Graves disease.

This clonotype was seen more than once but under ten times. V and J are TRBV5-1 and TRBJ1-2; 7 positions match TRBD1. The CDR3 loop spans 16 amino acids. Germline-derived CDR1 and CDR2 are SGHRS and YFSETQ. The junction had 16 bases not matched to a gene; V was cut back by 4 bases and J by 7 bases. CDR3 sequence reads: CASSLGTVSLAGGYTF. As DNA, the CDR3 is TGCGCCAGCAGCCTCGGGACAGTAAGCCTCGCGGGTGGCTACACCTTC.

The chain employs TRBV6-1 and TRBJ2-6; D might be TRBD1 or TRBD2, each matching 5 bases. V lost 5 bases and J lost 4, with 9 bases in between. The CDR3 loop spans 14 amino acids. Germline V gene sequence: CDR1 MNHNS, CDR2 SASEGT. The chain's CDR3 is CASSPGQGANVLTF. The CDR3 DNA follows: TGTGCCAGCAGTCCGGGGCAAGGGGCCAACGTCCTGACTTTC.

V and J are TRBV3-1 and TRBJ2-7; perhaps TRBD2 as D (5 bases). Germline V CDR1 and CDR2: LGHDT, YNNKEL (reference sequence). The V and J ends lost 1 base and 4 bases respectively, with 20 bases between them. CDR3 size: 17 residues. The CDR3 coding sequence is TGTGCCAGCAGCCAAGGGAGGAGGACGTCCCTCGGTTACGAGCAGTACTTC. Its translation: CASSQGRRTSLGYEQYF.

This clonotype has at least ten counts. The chain combines TRBV7-3 with TRBJ1-1, with D possibly matching TRBD1 (5 bases). Deletions cut 8 bases from V and 0 bases from J, with 13 bases between. Germline V gene sequence: CDR1 SGHTA, CDR2 FQGTGA. The CDR3 has 14 residues. This CDR3 reads CASSPEGMNTEAFF. CDR3 DNA sequence: TGTGCCAGCTCACCTGAGGGGATGAACACTGAAGCTTTCTTT.

The chain links TRBV19 to TRBJ2-7; D is possibly TRBD1 (5 bases). CDR1 is LNHDA, CDR2 SQIVND, per germline (reference sequence). The CDR3 contains 14 residues. V lost 5 bases to trimming and J lost 3 bases, with 14 bases between them. CDR3 sequence: CASSVGVSGYEQYF. DNA for the CDR3: TGTGCCAGTAGTGTAGGGGTCTCGGGCTACGAGCAGTACTTC.

This rearrangement joins TRBV7-9 to TRBJ2-6; 10 nucleotides agree with TRBD1. Germline values: CDR1 SEHNR, CDR2 FQNEAQ (reference sequence). CDR3 length: 17 residues. The J segment lost 2 bases and the V segment lost 4 bases, leaving 5 bases of the junction unmatched. The CDR3: CASSSRDRGAGANVLTF. CDR3 nucleotides: TGTGCCAGCAGCTCCCGGGACAGGGGAGCTGGGGCCAACGTCCTGACTTTC.

At least ten counts were recorded for this clonotype. V is TRBV28 and J is TRBJ1-5; 7 nucleotides line up with TRBD1. Per the germline V gene, CDR1 is MDHEN and CDR2 is SYDVKM. The CDR3 loop spans 14 amino acids. The CDR3 region has the DNA TGTGCTACCGACAGGGACATTGGCAATCAGCCCCAGCATTTT. The encoded protein is CATDRDIGNQPQHF.

In regard to this clonotype: A much larger clone is a single base away; this may be a read error. The genes are TRBV28 and TRBJ1-2; weak D call: TRBD1 (5 bases). Germline V gene data show CDR1 as MDHEN and CDR2 as SYDVKM. The CDR3 has 16 residues. Trimming removed 5 bases from V and 7 bases from J, with 23 bases in between. The CDR3 region is CASSPPGTGDEGGYTF. CDR3 nucleotide sequence: TGTGCCAGCAGTCCTCCCGGGACGGGCGATGAAGGTGGCTACACCTTC.

This clonotype was picked up many times. The chain carries TRBV15 and TRBJ2-7, with D unclear. V gave up 0 bases and J gave up 2 bases, with 14 bases separating them. The CDR3 has 16 amino acids. The germline V gene encodes CDR1 LNHNV and CDR2 YYDKDF (reference sequence). CDR3: CATSRDIRYGAYEQYF. CDR3 coding DNA: TGTGCCACCAGCAGAGATATACGTTACGGAGCCTACGAGCAGTACTTC.

CDR3 in DNA: TGTGCCAGCAGTGAATTTTACACTACCGTCGTAGAGACCCAGTACTTC. Translation: CASSEFYTTVVETQYF. The rearrangement links TRBV25-1 to TRBJ2-5; D not certain. This CDR3 has 16 amino acids. Per germline, CDR1 MGHDK and CDR2 SYGVNS. V was clipped by 1 base and J by 4 bases, with 16 bases between them. The full variable domain, in which reference TRBV25-1 and TRBJ2-5 provide the parts outside the CDR3, is EADIYQTPRYLVIGTGKKITLECSQTMGHDKMYWYQQDPGMELHLIHYSYGVNSTEKGDLSSESTVSRIRTEHFPLTLESARPSHTSQYLCASSEFYTTVVETQYFGPGTRLLVL.

The sample holds a few counts of this clonotype. The chain joins TRBV6-2 or TRBV6-3 to TRBJ2-7, with TRBD2 matching over 7 bases. Unmatched junction bases numbered 9, after V lost 0 bases and J lost 4 bases. CDR3 length: 16 residues. Per germline, CDR1 MNHEY and CDR2 SVGEGT. CDR3 residues: CASSYSWGGKLYEQYF. Written as DNA, the CDR3 is TGTGCCAGCAGTTACTCGTGGGGGGGAAAACTTTACGAGCAGTACTTC.

In regard to this clonotype: Relative to the germline gene, one junction end is altered; a read error may explain this. The chain links TRBV20-1 to TRBJ1-2; maybe TRBD1 (5 bases). The CDR3 extends over 11 amino acids. The germline V gene encodes CDR1 DFQATT and CDR2 SNEGSKA (reference sequence). This chain's CDR3 is CSARDWDGRSF. CDR3 bases: TGCAGTGCTAGAGACTGGGACGGACGCTCCTTC.

The chain employs TRBV30 and TRBJ2-5; the match to TRBD2 covers 8 bases. Germline V CDR1 and CDR2: GTSNPN, SVGIG (reference sequence). This CDR3 is built from 12 residues. V lost 2 bases and J lost 5; bases outside the gene matches: 1. This CDR3 is CAWSSSGETQYF. CDR3 sequence (DNA): TGTGCCTGGAGTTCTAGCGGGGAGACCCAGTACTTC.

The V gene is TRBV28, the J gene TRBJ2-2; D gene ambiguous. The V gene's germline CDR1 is MDHEN and CDR2 SYDVKM. V shed 8 bases and J shed 1 base, with 11 bases lying between them. This CDR3 is built from 14 residues. The CDR3 DNA reads as TGTGCCAGCCTAGGGTCCCTGAACACCGGGGAGCTGTTTTTT. Residues: CASLGSLNTGELFF.

This clonotype came up a few times. V and J are TRBV7-9 and TRBJ1-2; no definite D call. This CDR3 comprises 16 residues. The germline gives CDR1 SEHNR, CDR2 FQNEAQ (reference sequence). Trimming took 4 bases from V and 0 from J, leaving 15 bases between them. DNA of the CDR3: TGTGCCAGCAGCTCACCTGGGGAGAACCCTAACTATGGCTACACCTTC. Residues: CASSSPGENPNYGYTF.

This clonotype has a count of ten or more. The rearrangement joins TRBV28 to TRBJ1-4; D remains unclear. Germline V gene sequence: CDR1 MDHEN, CDR2 SYDVKM. CDR3 length: 14 amino acids. V was clipped by 6 bases and J by 8 bases, with 16 bases between them. The CDR3 loop reads CASSPYSLGEKLFF. The CDR3 coding sequence is TGTGCCAGCAGCCCTTACAGCTTGGGGGAAAAACTGTTTTTT. The whole variable domain, filled in from reference TRBV28 and TRBJ1-4, reads DVKVTQSSRYLVKRTGEKVFLECVQDMDHENMFWYRQDPGLGLRLIYFSYDVKMKEKGDIPEGYSVSREKKERFSLILESASTNQTSMYLCASSPYSLGEKLFFGSGTQLSVL.

This CDR3 reads CASSPLSGLVTDTQYF. As DNA, the CDR3 is TGTGCCAGCAGTCCTCTATCCGGACTAGTAACAGATACGCAGTATTTT. This sequence joins TRBV28 and TRBJ2-3, with TRBD2 identical over 7 bases. Trimming at V came to 5 bases and at J to 3 bases, leaving 11 bases not matched to a gene. Germline values: CDR1 MDHEN, CDR2 SYDVKM. The CDR3 extends over 16 amino acids.

The chain carries TRBV2 and TRBJ1-4; D is unclear. V shed 0 bases and J shed 5 bases, with 10 bases lying between them. Per germline, CDR1 SNHLY and CDR2 FYNNEI. The CDR3 loop spans 15 amino acids. The CDR3 protein is CASSEARSPNEKLFF. DNA of the CDR3: TGTGCCAGCAGTGAAGCCCGTAGCCCCAATGAAAAACTGTTTTTT.

This clonotype was observed at least ten times. One junction end disagrees with the germline gene, perhaps due to a read error. V and J are TRBV10-1 and TRBJ2-7; D uncertain. The CDR3 runs to 9 residues. From germline, CDR1 is WNHNN and CDR2 SYGVQD (reference sequence). DNA for the CDR3: TGCGCCAGCAGTGAGTCGCCTCTCTTC. Translating gives CASSESPLF.

This chain connects TRBV7-9 to TRBJ2-1; 7 bases map to TRBD1. V trimming: 6 bases; J trimming: 6 bases; junction bases outside the gene matches: 11. Germline CDR1 reads SEHNR; CDR2 reads FQNEAQ (reference sequence). This CDR3 has 15 residues. CDR3 bases: TGTGCCAGCAGGCAGAACAGGGGTGTAGGCAATGAGCAGTTCTTC. Amino acids: CASRQNRGVGNEQFF.